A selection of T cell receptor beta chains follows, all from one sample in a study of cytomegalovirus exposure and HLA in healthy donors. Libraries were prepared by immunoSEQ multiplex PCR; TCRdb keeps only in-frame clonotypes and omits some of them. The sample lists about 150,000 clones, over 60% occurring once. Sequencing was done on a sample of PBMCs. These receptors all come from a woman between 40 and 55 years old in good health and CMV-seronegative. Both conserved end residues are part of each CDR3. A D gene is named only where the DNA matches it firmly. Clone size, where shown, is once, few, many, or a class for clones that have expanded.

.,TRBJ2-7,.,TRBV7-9,TGTGCCAGCATCTTCCAGGAAACAGGAATGTACGAGCAGTACTTC,CASIFQETGMYEQYF
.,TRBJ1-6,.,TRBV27,TGTGCCAGCAGTCTAAGCGACTTTAATTCACCCCTCCACTTT,CASSLSDFNSPLHF
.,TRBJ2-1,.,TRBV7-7,TGTGCTAGCAGCCCCGACAGCTACAATGAGCAGTTCTTC,CASSPDSYNEQFF
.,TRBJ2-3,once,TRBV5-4,TGTGCCAGCAGCTTGGGCCGGGGTAGGGATACGCAGTATTTT,CASSLGRGRDTQYF
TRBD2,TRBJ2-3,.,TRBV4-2,TGTGCCAGCAGCCAAGAGGGACTAGGGGCAGATACGCAGTATTTT,CASSQEGLGADTQYF
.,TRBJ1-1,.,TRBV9,TGTGCCAGCAGCTTACAGGGCTGGTCTGAAGCTTTCTTT,CASSLQGWSEAFF
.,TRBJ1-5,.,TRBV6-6,TGTGCCAGCAGGGGGGGTCAGGGAAATCAGCCCCAGCATTTT,CASRGGQGNQPQHF
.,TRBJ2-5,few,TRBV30,TGTGCCTGGAGTGGCGGGACTTTCGGGACCCAGTACTTC,CAWSGGTFGTQYF
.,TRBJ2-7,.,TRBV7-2,TGTGCCAGCAGCTTAGATAGGGGTCTCGAGCAGTACTTC,CASSLDRGLEQYF
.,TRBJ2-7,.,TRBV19,TGTGCCAGTAGTCCCGTCGACAGTCGTTCCTACGAGCAGTACTTC,CASSPVDSRSYEQYF
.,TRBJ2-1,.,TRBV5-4,TGTGCCAGCAGCTCTCAAAGAGGGATCCATGAGCAGTTCTTC,CASSSQRGIHEQFF
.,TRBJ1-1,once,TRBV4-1,TGCGCCAGCAGCCACGACTCCAGGGCCTCGAACACTGAAGCTTTCTTT,CASSHDSRASNTEAFF
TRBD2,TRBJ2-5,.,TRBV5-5,TGTGCCAGCAGCTTGACGTTCAACGGCGGGGGGACCCAGTACTTC,CASSLTFNGGGTQYF
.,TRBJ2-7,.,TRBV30,TGTGCCTGGAGTGTACGTGGGCCAAACGAGCAGTACTTC,CAWSVRGPNEQYF